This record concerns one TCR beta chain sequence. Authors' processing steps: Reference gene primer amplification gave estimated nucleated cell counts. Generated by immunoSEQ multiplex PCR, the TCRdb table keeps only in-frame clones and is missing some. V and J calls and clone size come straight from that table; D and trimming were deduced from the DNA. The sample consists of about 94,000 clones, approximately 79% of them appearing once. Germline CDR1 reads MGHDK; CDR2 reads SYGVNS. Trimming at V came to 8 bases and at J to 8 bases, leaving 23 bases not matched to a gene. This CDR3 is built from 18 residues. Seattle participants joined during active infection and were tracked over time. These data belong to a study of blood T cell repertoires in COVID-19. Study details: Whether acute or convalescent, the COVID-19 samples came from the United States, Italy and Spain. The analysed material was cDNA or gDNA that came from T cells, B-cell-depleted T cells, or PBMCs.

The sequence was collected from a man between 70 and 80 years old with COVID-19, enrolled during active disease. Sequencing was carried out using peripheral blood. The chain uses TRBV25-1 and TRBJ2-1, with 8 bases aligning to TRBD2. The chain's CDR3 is CASGGVRVTSGRSDEQFF. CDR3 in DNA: TGTGCCAGCGGGGGGGTAAGGGTCACTAGCGGTAGATCGGATGAGCAGTTCTTC.